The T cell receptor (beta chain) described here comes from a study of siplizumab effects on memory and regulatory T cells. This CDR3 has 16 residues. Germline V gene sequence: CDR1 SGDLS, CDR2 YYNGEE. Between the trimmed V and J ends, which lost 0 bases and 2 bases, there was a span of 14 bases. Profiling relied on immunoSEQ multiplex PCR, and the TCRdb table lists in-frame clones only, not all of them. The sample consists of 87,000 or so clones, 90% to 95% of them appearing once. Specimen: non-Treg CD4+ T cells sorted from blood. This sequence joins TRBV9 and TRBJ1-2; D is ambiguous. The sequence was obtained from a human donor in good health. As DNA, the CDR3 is TGTGCCAGCAGCGTAGGAGTCGGGAATCCAAACTATGGCTACACCTTC. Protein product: CASSVGVGNPNYGYTF.